This T cell receptor (beta chain) was recovered during a study of blood T cell repertoires in COVID-19. Study as a whole: In each case, the material was cDNA or gDNA derived from T cells, B-cell-depleted T cells, or PBMCs.

Per the authors' pipeline: Estimation of nucleated cell counts relied on the amplification of reference gene primers. The assay was immunoSEQ multiplex PCR, and TCRdb's table has in-frame clones only and misses some. The V and J calls and clone size were taken over from that table, and D and trimming were inferred from the DNA. The sample lists 160,000 or so clones, 85% to 90% occurring once. Germline V CDR1 and CDR2: SQVTM, ANQGSEA. The CDR3 is made up of 16 amino acids. V lost 6 bases, J lost 7 bases, and 22 bases lay in between. Seattle patients were enrolled during active infection and followed longitudinally.

This chain connects TRBV29-1 to TRBJ1-6; D call uncertain. Input material: peripheral blood. The clonotype originates from a woman between 65 and 79 years old with COVID-19, enrolled during active disease. CDR3 DNA sequence: TGCAGCGTGACCATTTCGCGGGAAGGGTGGAATTCACCCCTCCACTTT. It yields the protein CSVTISREGWNSPLHF.